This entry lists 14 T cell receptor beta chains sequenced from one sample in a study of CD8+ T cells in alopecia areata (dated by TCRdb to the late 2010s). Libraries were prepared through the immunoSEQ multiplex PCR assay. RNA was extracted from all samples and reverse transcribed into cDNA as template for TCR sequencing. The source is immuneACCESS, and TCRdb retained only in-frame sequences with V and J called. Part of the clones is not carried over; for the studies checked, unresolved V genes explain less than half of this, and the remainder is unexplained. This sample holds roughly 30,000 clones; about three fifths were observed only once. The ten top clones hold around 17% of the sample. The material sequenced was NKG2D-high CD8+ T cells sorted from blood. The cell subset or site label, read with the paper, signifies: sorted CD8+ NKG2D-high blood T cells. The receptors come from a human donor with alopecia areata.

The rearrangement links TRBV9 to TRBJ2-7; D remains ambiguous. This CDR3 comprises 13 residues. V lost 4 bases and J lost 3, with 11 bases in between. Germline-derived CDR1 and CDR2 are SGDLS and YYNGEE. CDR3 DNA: TGTGCCAGCAGCTATGACACAGACTACGAGCAGTACTTC. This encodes CASSYDTDYEQYF. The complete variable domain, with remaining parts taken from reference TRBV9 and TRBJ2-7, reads DSGVTQTPKHLITATGQRVTLRCSPRSGDLSVYWYQQSLDQGLQFLIQYYNGEERAKGNILERFSAQQFPDLHSELNLSSLELGDSALYFCASSYDTDYEQYFGPGTRLTVT.

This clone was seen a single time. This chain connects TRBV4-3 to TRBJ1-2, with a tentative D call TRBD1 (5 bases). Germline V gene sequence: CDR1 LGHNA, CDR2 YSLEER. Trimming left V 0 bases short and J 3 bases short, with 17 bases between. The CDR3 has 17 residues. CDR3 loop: CASSQESQGSIDYGYTF. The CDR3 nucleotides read TGCGCCAGCAGCCAAGAGAGCCAGGGTAGCATTGACTATGGCTACACCTTC.

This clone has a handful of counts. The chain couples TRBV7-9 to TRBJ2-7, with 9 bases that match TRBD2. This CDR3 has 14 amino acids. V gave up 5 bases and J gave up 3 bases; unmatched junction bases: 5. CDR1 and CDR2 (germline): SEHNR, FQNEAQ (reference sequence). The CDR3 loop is CASSQTSGHYEQYF. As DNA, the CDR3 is TGTGCCAGCAGCCAAACTAGCGGGCACTACGAGCAGTACTTC.

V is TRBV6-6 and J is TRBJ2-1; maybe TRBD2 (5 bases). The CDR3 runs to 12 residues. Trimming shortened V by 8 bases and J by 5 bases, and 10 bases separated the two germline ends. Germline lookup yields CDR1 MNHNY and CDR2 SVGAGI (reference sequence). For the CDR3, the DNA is TGTGCCAGCCGTATCGGGAACAATGAGCAGTTCTTC. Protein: CASRIGNNEQFF.

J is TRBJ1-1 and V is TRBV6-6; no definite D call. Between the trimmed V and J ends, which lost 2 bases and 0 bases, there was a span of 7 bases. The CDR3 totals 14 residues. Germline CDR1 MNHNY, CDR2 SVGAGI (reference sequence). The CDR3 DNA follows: TGTGCCAGCAGTTACGATGGACTGAACACTGAAGCTTTCTTT. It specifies CASSYDGLNTEAFF.

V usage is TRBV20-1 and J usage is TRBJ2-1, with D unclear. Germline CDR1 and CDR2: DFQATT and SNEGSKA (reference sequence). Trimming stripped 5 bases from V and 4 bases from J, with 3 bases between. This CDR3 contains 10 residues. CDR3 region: CSAWYNEQFF. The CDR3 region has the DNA TGCAGTGCTTGGTACAATGAGCAGTTCTTC.

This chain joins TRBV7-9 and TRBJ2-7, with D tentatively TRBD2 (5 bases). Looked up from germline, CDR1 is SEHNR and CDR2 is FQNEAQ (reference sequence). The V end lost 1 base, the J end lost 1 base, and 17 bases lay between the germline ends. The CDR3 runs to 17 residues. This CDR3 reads CASSLGGMGTLSYEQYF. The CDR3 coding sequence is TGTGCCAGCAGCTTAGGAGGGATGGGCACTTTGTCCTACGAGCAGTACTTC.

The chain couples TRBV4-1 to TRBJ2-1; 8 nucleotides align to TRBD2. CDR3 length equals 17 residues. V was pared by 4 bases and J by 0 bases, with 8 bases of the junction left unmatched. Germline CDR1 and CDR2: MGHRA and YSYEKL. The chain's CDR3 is CASSPILAENSYNEQFF. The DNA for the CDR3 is TGCGCCAGCAGCCCCATACTAGCGGAAAACTCCTACAATGAGCAGTTCTTC.

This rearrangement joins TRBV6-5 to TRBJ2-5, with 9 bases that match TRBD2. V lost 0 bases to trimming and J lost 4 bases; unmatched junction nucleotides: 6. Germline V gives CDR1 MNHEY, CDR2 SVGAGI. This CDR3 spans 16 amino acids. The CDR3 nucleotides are TGTGCCAGCAGTTACTCGGCGGGGGGGGTAGTAGAGACCCAGTACTTC. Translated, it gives CASSYSAGGVVETQYF.

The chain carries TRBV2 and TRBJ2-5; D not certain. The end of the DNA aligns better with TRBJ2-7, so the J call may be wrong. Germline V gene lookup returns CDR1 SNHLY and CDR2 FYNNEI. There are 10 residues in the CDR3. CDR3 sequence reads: CASGIYEQYF. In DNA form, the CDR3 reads TGTGCCAGCGGGATCTACGAGCAGTACTTC.

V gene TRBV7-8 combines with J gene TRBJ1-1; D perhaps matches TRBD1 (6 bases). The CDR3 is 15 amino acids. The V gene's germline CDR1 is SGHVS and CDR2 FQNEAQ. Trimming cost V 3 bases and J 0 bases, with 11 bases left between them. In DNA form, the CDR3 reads TGTGCCAGCAGCTTTTTGACAGGATTGAACACTGAAGCTTTCTTT. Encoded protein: CASSFLTGLNTEAFF.

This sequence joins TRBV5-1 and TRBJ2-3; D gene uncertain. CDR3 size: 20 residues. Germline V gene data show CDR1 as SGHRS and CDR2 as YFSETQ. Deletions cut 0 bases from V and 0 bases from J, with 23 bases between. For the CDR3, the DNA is TGCGCCAGCAGCTTGGATCCACAGCCTAATACATTCTCTAGCACAGATACGCAGTATTTT. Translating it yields CASSLDPQPNTFSSTDTQYF. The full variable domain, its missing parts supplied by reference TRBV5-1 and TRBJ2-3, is KAGVTQTPRYLIKTRGQQVTLSCSPISGHRSVSWYQQTPGQGLQFLFEYFSETQRNKGNFPGRFSGRQFSNSRSEMNVSTLELGDSALYLCASSLDPQPNTFSSTDTQYFGPGTRLTVL.

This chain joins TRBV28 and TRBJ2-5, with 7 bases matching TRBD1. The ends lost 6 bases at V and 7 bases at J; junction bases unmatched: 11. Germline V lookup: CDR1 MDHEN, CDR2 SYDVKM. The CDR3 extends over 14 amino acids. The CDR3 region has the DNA TGTGCCAGCAGATCTAGACAGGGTCCCGGGACCCAGTACTTC. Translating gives CASRSRQGPGTQYF.

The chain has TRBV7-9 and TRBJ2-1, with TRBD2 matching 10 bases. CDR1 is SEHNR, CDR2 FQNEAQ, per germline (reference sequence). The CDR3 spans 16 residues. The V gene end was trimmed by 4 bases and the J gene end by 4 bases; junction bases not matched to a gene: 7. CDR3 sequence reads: CASSSWTSGGYNEQFF. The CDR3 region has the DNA TGTGCCAGCAGCTCCTGGACTAGCGGAGGATACAATGAGCAGTTCTTC.